This T cell receptor (beta chain) was retrieved from a study of T cell changes during pregnancy in multiple sclerosis. Sequencing was performed with immunoSEQ multiplex PCR; in TCRdb, only in-frame clones are kept and a portion is missing. Seen here are around 120,000 clones, roughly 90% observed once, and the top ten hold about 3.2%. Germline V lookup: CDR1 MRHNA, CDR2 SNTAGT. The V end was cut by 3 bases, the J end by 3 bases, with 15 bases between. This CDR3 contains 16 residues. J is TRBJ1-5 and V is TRBV6-4; D is ambiguous. This material consisted of peripheral blood, taken after pregnancy. The sequence derives from a female donor with multiple sclerosis, enrolled in a pregnancy study. The CDR3 sequence: CASSECREVNNQPQHF. The CDR3 coding sequence is TGTGCCAGCAGTGAGTGTAGGGAGGTTAACAATCAGCCCCAGCATTTT.